Presented here are 19 T cell receptor beta chains from one specimen sequenced in a study of beta chain features in type 1 diabetes. Investigators reverse transcribed all isolated RNA, so they sequenced expressed TCRB transcripts. Measured with immunoSEQ multiplex PCR; TCRdb has only the in-frame clones, and not every one. The sample lists almost 250,000 clones; roughly 15% were seen once. The sequencing input was naive CD4+ T cells from blood. All receptors derive from a woman in her 40s in good health.

This clone occurred many times. This chain links TRBV7-9 with TRBJ2-1; a possible D gene is TRBD1 (5 bases). This CDR3 region has 11 residues. Trimming shortened V by 10 bases and J by 4 bases, and 8 bases separated the two germline ends. Looked up from germline, CDR1 is SEHNR and CDR2 is FQNEAQ (reference sequence). CDR3 protein: CATTGYNEQFF. Here the CDR3 DNA reads TGTGCCACAACAGGATACAATGAGCAGTTCTTC.

Only a few counts were recorded for this clone. This chain connects TRBV7-2 to TRBJ2-5; 7 bases are shared with TRBD1. The V and J ends lost 2 bases and 2 bases, in that order; junction bases with no gene match: 8. The germline V gene has CDR1 SGHTA and CDR2 FQGNSA. CDR3 length: 16 amino acids. The CDR3 DNA follows: TGTGCCAGCAGCTTACAGGGACAGTACACGCAAGAGACCCAGTACTTC. Its protein is CASSLQGQYTQETQYF.

This clone has only a few counts. The V and J genes are TRBV7-2 and TRBJ2-1; TRBD2 aligns across 9 bases. This CDR3 is 16 amino acids long. Per the germline V gene, CDR1 is SGHTA and CDR2 is FQGNSA. V lost 1 base, J lost 6 bases, and 7 bases stayed unmatched. CDR3 nucleotide sequence: TGTGCCAGCAGCTTAGATTTCCCTAGCGGGGCCAATGAGCAGTTCTTC. Translated: CASSLDFPSGANEQFF.

Many counts were recorded for this clone. This chain joins TRBV7-9 and TRBJ2-3; 12 bases are shared with TRBD2. Germline V gene data show CDR1 as SEHNR and CDR2 as FQNEAQ (reference sequence). CDR3 length: 15 amino acids. Losses at the gene ends were 10 bases for V and 2 bases for J; bases not matched to a gene: 7. The CDR3 bases are TGTGCCACCCTAGGACTAGCGGGATTCACAGATACGCAGTATTTT. Translated, it gives CATLGLAGFTDTQYF.

The table lists this clone with a few counts. The chain employs TRBV9 and TRBJ2-7; D unresolved. The V gene's germline CDR1 is SGDLS and CDR2 YYNGEE. This CDR3 comprises 12 residues. V was pared by 4 bases and J by 4 bases, with 9 bases between. CDR3 coding DNA: TGTGCCAGCAGCCCTAACAGATACGAGCAGTACTTC. Translating it yields CASSPNRYEQYF.

This clone showed up just a few times. V and J are TRBV5-1 and TRBJ1-1; unclear D gene. This CDR3 has 15 residues. The germline CDR1 and CDR2 sequences are SGHRS and YFSETQ. The V end was cut by 1 base, the J end by 1 base, with 11 bases between. This chain's CDR3 is CASSLLNPENTEAFF. CDR3 bases: TGCGCCAGCAGCTTGCTCAATCCAGAGAACACTGAAGCTTTCTTT. Looking up the rest from reference TRBV5-1 and TRBJ1-1 gives the full variable domain: KAGVTQTPRYLIKTRGQQVTLSCSPISGHRSVSWYQQTPGQGLQFLFEYFSETQRNKGNFPGRFSGRQFSNSRSEMNVSTLELGDSALYLCASSLLNPENTEAFFGQGTRLTVV.

Only a few counts were recorded for this clone. This chain links TRBV5-4 with TRBJ1-1, with 8 bases fitting TRBD1. V shed 1 base, J shed 8 bases, and the junction held 7 bases outside the gene matches. Germline lookup yields CDR1 SGHNT and CDR2 YYREEE (reference sequence). The CDR3 runs 14 residues. Here the CDR3 reads CASSLQGAPIEAFF. DNA for the CDR3: TGTGCCAGCAGCTTGCAGGGGGCGCCTATCGAAGCTTTCTTT.

This clone was seen more than once but under ten times. The chain recombines TRBV10-3 with TRBJ1-2, with 9 nucleotides matching TRBD1. Trimming cost V 6 bases and J 8 bases; bases outside gene matches: 10. Germline V gene lookup returns CDR1 ENHRY and CDR2 SYGVKD. The CDR3 covers 14 residues. DNA for the CDR3: TGTGCCATCAGCCCGGGACAGGGTCTTGGAGGCTACACCTTC. It is translated as CAISPGQGLGGYTF.

This chain links TRBV5-1 with TRBJ1-1; TRBD1 matches 9 bases. The germline V gene has CDR1 SGHRS and CDR2 YFSETQ. V lost 0 bases and J lost 8; bases outside the gene matches: 2. This CDR3 comprises 13 residues. The CDR3 DNA is TGCGCCAGCAGCTTGGTCGGACAGGGGGAAGCTTTCTTT. Translating it yields CASSLVGQGEAFF.

The chain links TRBV6-1 to TRBJ2-7; D remains ambiguous. The germline V gene has CDR1 MNHNS and CDR2 SASEGT. V lost 5 bases and J lost 7, with 12 bases in between. CDR3 length equals 12 residues. The CDR3 reads CASSNSYEEQYF. The DNA for the CDR3 is TGTGCCAGCAGTAACTCCTACGAAGAGCAGTACTTC.

The J gene is TRBJ2-4, the V gene TRBV19, with 7 positions matching TRBD2. V shed 3 bases, J shed 1 base, and the junction held 3 bases outside the gene matches. The CDR3 is 15 residues long. Germline CDR1 reads LNHDA; CDR2 reads SQIVND (reference sequence). CDR3 protein: CASSMGGSAKNIQYF. The CDR3 coding sequence is TGTGCCAGTAGTATGGGGGGGTCGGCCAAAAACATTCAGTACTTC.

There are a few counts of this clone. This chain uses TRBV4-3 with TRBJ1-1; 7 bases map to TRBD1. Germline loops: CDR1 LGHNA, CDR2 YSLEER. V trimming: 1 base; J trimming: 4 bases; junction bases outside the gene matches: 3. CDR3 size: 14 residues. CDR3 amino acids: CASSQGYRGTEAFF. CDR3 nucleotides: TGCGCCAGCAGCCAAGGATACAGGGGCACTGAAGCTTTCTTT.

The chain is built from TRBV9 and TRBJ2-5; possibly TRBD1 for D (6 bases). From germline, CDR1 is SGDLS and CDR2 YYNGEE. With 2 bases removed from V and 1 base from J, the gap between germline ends came to 9 bases. The CDR3 contains 14 residues. CDR3 DNA: TGTGCCAGCAGCGTTTCAGGGGCCCAAGAGACCCAGTACTTC. It is translated as CASSVSGAQETQYF.

The chain combines TRBV6-6 with TRBJ2-1; perhaps TRBD2 as D (7 bases). V gave up 7 bases and J gave up 8 bases, with 15 bases separating them. Germline V lookup: CDR1 MNHNY, CDR2 SVGAGI (reference sequence). The CDR3 sequence is 13 residues long. As DNA, the CDR3 is TGTGCCAGCACCCTTGCGGGGGCCGATGAGCAGTTCTTC. Translated: CASTLAGADEQFF.

The chain recombines TRBV27 with TRBJ1-5; TRBD1 aligns across 10 bases. CDR1 MNHEY and CDR2 SMNVEV come from the germline V gene (reference sequence). V lost 5 bases, J lost 5 bases, and 9 bases stayed unmatched. This CDR3 has 16 residues. As DNA, the CDR3 is TGTGCCAGCAGTCCTCGACAGGGGGCGAGGGATCAGCCCCAGCATTTT. Translated, it gives CASSPRQGARDQPQHF.

This clone showed up just a few times. V gene TRBV11-2 combines with J gene TRBJ2-5; D gene ambiguous. CDR1 and CDR2 from the germline V gene are SGHAT and FQNNGV. The CDR3 contains 13 residues. Trimming took 5 bases from V and 0 from J, leaving 7 bases between them. The CDR3 region has the DNA TGTGCCAGCAGCCTCCAGTACCAAGAGACCCAGTACTTC. It specifies CASSLQYQETQYF.

This chain links TRBV19 with TRBJ1-2; maybe TRBD1 (5 bases). Germline CDR1 LNHDA, CDR2 SQIVND (reference sequence). V was shortened by 5 bases and J by 4 bases, with 14 bases between the two germline ends. The CDR3 has 14 amino acids. For the CDR3, the DNA is TGTGCCAGTAGTGTGGACACTAGCGGCTATGGCTACACCTTC. It is translated as CASSVDTSGYGYTF.

In this sample, this clone turned up a few times. This rearrangement joins TRBV2 to TRBJ2-1; D is perhaps TRBD1 (5 bases). CDR1 is SNHLY, CDR2 FYNNEI, per germline. This CDR3 spans 14 amino acids. With 4 bases removed from V and 8 bases from J, the gap between germline ends came to 15 bases. The CDR3 region has the DNA TGTGCCAGCAGTGTGTGGGCAGGGAAGGATGAGCAGTTCTTC. As protein: CASSVWAGKDEQFF.

The rearrangement uses TRBV6-5 and TRBJ1-6, with D unresolved. CDR1 is MNHEY, CDR2 SVGAGI, per germline. This CDR3 has 15 residues. Trimming cost V 0 bases and J 8 bases, with 11 bases left between them. CDR3 amino acids: CASSYSAEYDSPLHF. The CDR3 bases are TGTGCCAGCAGTTACTCGGCGGAATATGATTCACCCCTCCACTTT.